The subject of this entry is one TCR beta chain. The table lists this clonotype with many counts. The antigen this receptor binds is unknown. It has no much larger one-base neighbor in the sample; base qualities were not kept. The CDR3 runs 20 amino acids, cysteine and phenylalanine included. Left in the record is the CDR3 DNA by itself, 60 bases read in frame from the first base. Looking up the germline V gene yields CDR1 SGHAT and CDR2 FQNNGV. V is pruned by 6 bases and J by 7 bases, leaving 24 bases of the junction without a gene match. Sequencing was performed on an Illumina HiSeq 2500. Quantitative 5'-RACE with molecular barcodes was the method used to prepare the TCR beta libraries. Processing in the source paper ran as follows. A new computational method based on a probabilistic model of VDJ rearrangement was used to identify disease-linked TCR variants. TCRdb trimmed public reads at Q25 via fastp, called clones via MiXCR and kept in-frame beta chains. Rows matching on CDR3 protein sequence are summarized as one entry with the most common DNA and genes. TCRdb, rather than the study authors, made the V and J calls. For this sample there are hundreds of thousands of distinct CDR3 sequences; about 10% appear just once. The ten largest clonotypes hold about a fifth of the sample.

The data were obtained in a study of CD8 T cells in ankylosing spondylitis (dated by TCRdb to about 2017). In terms of the full investigation: To find TCR variants linked to disease, the study profiled T cell receptor beta repertoires in ankylosing spondylitis patients and healthy donors. The full study cohort comprised approximately 23 ankylosing spondylitis patients and roughly 110 healthy donors. Peripheral blood samples were taken, and synovial fluid was additionally collected from ankylosing spondylitis patients. Paper-wide results and their limitations: In peripheral blood, the disease-linked clones were found at relatively low frequencies and had a CD8+ phenotype. Some motif variants had previously been reported in the synovial fluid and blood of reactive arthritis patients, which suggests shared mechanisms of disease initiation. According to the report, matched synovial fluid samples from ankylosing spondylitis patients were significantly enriched for the disease-linked clones. Blood from ankylosing spondylitis patients appeared to be characterized by a TCR beta motif composed of eight highly homologous amino acid variants.

The receptor was derived from a male donor with ankylosing spondylitis or in good health (not recorded which). The sequence is built from TRBV11-2 and TRBJ2-2; 9 middle bases align to TRBD1. Material for sequencing was blood, either unsorted or a sorted T cell fraction (not recorded which). At the DNA level, the sequence is TGTGCCAGCAGATCCTACACCCGTACCCAGAACCCGGGACAGGGCGGGGAGCTGTTTTTT. This is translated as CASRSYTRTQNPGQGGELFF.